This T cell receptor beta chain was captured by sequencing in a study of blood T cell repertoires in COVID-19. As for the study in general: Samples of COVID-19 (acute and convalescent) were obtained from the United States, Italy and Spain. In each case, the material was cDNA or gDNA derived from T cells, B-cell-depleted T cells, or PBMCs.

The participants were between roughly 18 and 89 years old and came from roughly 25 US areas. Cohort assignment relied on participant-reported clinical history. Sequencing used immunoSEQ multiplex PCR; TCRdb keeps in-frame clones, though not all of them. The sample contains roughly 250,000 clones, about 90% of which appear only once. CDR1 and CDR2 from the germline V gene are LNHNV and YYDKDF (reference sequence). Trimming stripped 5 bases from V and 0 bases from J, with 19 bases between. CDR3 length equals 18 residues. The receptor's source is a woman between 25 and 40 years old with acute COVID-19. The gene calls are TRBV15 and TRBJ1-4, with TRBD1 as a possible D gene (5 bases). Input material: PBMCs or T cells enriched from blood (not recorded which). The CDR3 loop is CATSSGHQERATNEKLFF. The CDR3 DNA reads TGTGCCACCAGCTCTGGACACCAAGAAAGGGCAACTAATGAAAAACTGTTTTTT.